A selection of T cell receptor beta chains follows, all from one sample in a study of cytomegalovirus exposure and HLA in healthy donors. Measured with immunoSEQ multiplex PCR; TCRdb has only the in-frame clones, and not every one. The profile covers under 200,000 clones, with roughly 80% appearing a single time and 2.4% taken by the ten largest. Sequences were obtained from PBMCs. The receptors originated from a man aged 60 to 69 in good health and CMV-seronegative. CDR3s include the opening cysteine and the closing phenylalanine or tryptophan. Fields, in order: J gene, clone size, D gene, V gene, CDR3 protein, CDR3 DNA. The D gene is left open where the match is weak. The listing skips clone size in some rows; elsewhere it reads once, few, many or a size class.

J: TRBJ1-1
size: -
D: -
V: TRBV7-2
CDR3: CASSPTRGSDTEAFF
DNA: TGTGCCAGCAGCCCCACCCGGGGGAGTGACACTGAAGCTTTCTTT

J: TRBJ2-2
size: -
D: -
V: TRBV12-5
CDR3: CASGLALIPPGTQNTGELFF
DNA: TGTGCTAGTGGTTTGGCACTTATCCCCCCCGGGACACAGAACACCGGGGAGCTGTTTTTT

J: TRBJ2-2
size: -
D: TRBD1
V: TRBV6-5
CDR3: CASNNEQGAAGELFF
DNA: TGTGCCAGCAATAACGAACAGGGGGCCGCCGGGGAGCTGTTTTTT

J: TRBJ1-1
size: once
D: -
V: TRBV5-6
CDR3: CASSLENRALGVEAFF
DNA: TGTGCCAGCAGCTTGGAAAACAGGGCATTGGGTGTTGAAGCTTTCTTT

J: TRBJ1-3
size: -
D: -
V: TRBV28
CDR3: CASSLGHSGNTIYF
DNA: TGTGCCAGCAGTTTAGGGCACTCTGGAAACACCATATATTTT

J: TRBJ2-1
size: -
D: TRBD2
V: TRBV7-9
CDR3: CASSLGSGGNRNEQFF
DNA: TGTGCCAGCAGCTTAGGATCGGGAGGGAACCGCAATGAGCAGTTCTTC

J: TRBJ2-2
size: -
D: TRBD2
V: TRBV6-1
CDR3: CASSEILAGGSSDTGELFF
DNA: TGTGCCAGCAGTGAGATTCTAGCGGGGGGATCGTCGGACACCGGGGAGCTGTTTTTT

J: TRBJ2-1
size: -
D: -
V: TRBV14
CDR3: CASSLPGRNEQFF
DNA: TGTGCCAGCAGCCTCCCTGGGCGCAATGAGCAGTTCTTC

J: TRBJ2-7
size: -
D: TRBD1
V: TRBV30
CDR3: CAWSVPSTGGDYEQYF
DNA: TGTGCCTGGAGTGTACCCTCGACAGGGGGGGACTACGAGCAGTACTTC

J: TRBJ2-3
size: -
D: TRBD2
V: TRBV27
CDR3: CASSPTILAGASTDTQYF
DNA: TGTGCCAGCAGCCCAACCATACTAGCGGGGGCAAGCACAGATACGCAGTATTTT

J: TRBJ1-4
size: -
D: -
V: TRBV5-6
CDR3: CASSLLTGWDEKLFF
DNA: TGTGCCAGCAGCTTATTAACAGGGTGGGATGAAAAACTGTTTTTT

J: TRBJ1-1
size: -
D: -
V: TRBV27
CDR3: CASSPGVSGDTEAFF
DNA: TGTGCCAGCAGTCCGGGAGTATCGGGTGACACTGAAGCTTTCTTT

J: TRBJ1-1
size: -
D: -
V: TRBV6-1
CDR3: CASTEGGPVTEAFF
DNA: TGTGCCAGCACCGAGGGGGGGCCGGTCACTGAAGCTTTCTTT

J: TRBJ2-7
size: -
D: TRBD1
V: TRBV5-1
CDR3: CASSLGLQGAGEQYF
DNA: TGCGCCAGCAGCTTGGGACTACAGGGGGCTGGCGAGCAGTACTTC

J: TRBJ1-1
size: -
D: -
V: TRBV29-1
CDR3: CSDSLGGNTEAFF
DNA: TGCAGCGACTCCCTGGGGGGTAACACTGAAGCTTTCTTT

J: TRBJ2-6
size: -
D: -
V: TRBV27
CDR3: CASSLNGRLWVANVLTF
DNA: TGTGCCAGCAGTTTAAACGGGAGACTCTGGGTGGCCAACGTCCTGACTTTC

J: TRBJ1-1
size: few
D: -
V: TRBV19
CDR3: CASNTAGTDVAFF
DNA: TGTGCCAGTAACACAGCAGGAACAGACGTTGCTTTCTTT

J: TRBJ2-7
size: -
D: -
V: TRBV7-2
CDR3: CASSPTSSRGEQYF
DNA: TGTGCCAGCAGCCCGACTAGCTCTAGGGGGGAGCAGTACTTC

J: TRBJ2-3
size: once
D: -
V: TRBV7-8
CDR3: CASSLEAGTYTDTQYF
DNA: TGTGCCAGCAGCTTAGAGGCGGGGACGTACACAGATACGCAGTATTTT

J: TRBJ1-5
size: -
D: -
V: TRBV19
CDR3: CASTTTGSREPQHF
DNA: TGTGCCAGTACCACAACAGGGAGCCGGGAGCCCCAGCATTTT

J: TRBJ1-2
size: -
D: -
V: TRBV29-1
CDR3: CSALQDAGNGYTF
DNA: TGCAGCGCCCTTCAGGACGCGGGTAATGGCTACACCTTC

J: TRBJ2-2
size: -
D: TRBD1
V: TRBV29-1
CDR3: CSVLTGGGTGELFF
DNA: TGCAGCGTTTTGACAGGGGGAGGCACCGGGGAGCTGTTTTTT

J: TRBJ2-5
size: -
D: -
V: TRBV5-1
CDR3: CASSFGYDKGRETQYF
DNA: TGCGCCAGCAGCTTCGGTTACGATAAAGGGAGGGAGACCCAGTACTTC

J: TRBJ2-7
size: -
D: TRBD1
V: TRBV7-8
CDR3: CASSLGTGGTYEQYF
DNA: TGTGCCAGCAGCTTGGGGACAGGGGGAACCTACGAGCAGTACTTC

J: TRBJ1-4
size: -
D: TRBD1
V: TRBV19
CDR3: CASTPPGQGGEKLFF
DNA: TGTGCCAGTACCCCCCCGGGGCAGGGGGGCGAAAAACTGTTTTTT

J: TRBJ1-2
size: -
D: -
V: TRBV7-9
CDR3: CSSSLGLRGYTF
DNA: TGTTCCAGCAGCTTAGGTCTGCGTGGCTACACCTTC

J: TRBJ1-3
size: -
D: -
V: TRBV9
CDR3: CASSVAQGPGNTIYF
DNA: TGTGCCAGCAGCGTAGCTCAGGGGCCGGGAAACACCATATATTTT

J: TRBJ2-2
size: -
D: TRBD1
V: TRBV6-6
CDR3: CASSGRQGGGELFF
DNA: TGTGCCAGCAGCGGCAGACAGGGCGGCGGGGAGCTGTTTTTT

J: TRBJ2-5
size: -
D: TRBD2
V: TRBV4-2
CDR3: CASSLQGQRGGAGQETQYF
DNA: TGTGCCAGCAGCCTCCAAGGCCAGCGGGGAGGAGCGGGGCAAGAGACCCAGTACTTC

J: TRBJ2-7
size: once
D: TRBD2
V: TRBV4-1
CDR3: CASSQDPGLAGGEQYF
DNA: TGCGCCAGCAGCCAAGACCCGGGACTAGCGGGGGGCGAGCAGTACTTC

J: TRBJ2-2
size: once
D: -
V: TRBV9
CDR3: CASSVAGTGGGELFF
DNA: TGTGCCAGCAGCGTAGCTGGTACAGGTGGAGGGGAGCTGTTTTTT

J: TRBJ1-1
size: -
D: -
V: TRBV28
CDR3: CASGIPGVNTEAFF
DNA: TGTGCCAGCGGGATACCAGGGGTGAACACTGAAGCTTTCTTT

J: TRBJ1-6
size: -
D: TRBD1
V: TRBV10-2
CDR3: CASSEYGQGARNSPLHF
DNA: TGCGCCAGCAGTGAGTACGGGCAGGGGGCGAGGAATTCACCCCTCCACTTT

J: TRBJ2-3
size: -
D: TRBD2
V: TRBV6-6
CDR3: CASKLTSGSTDTQYF
DNA: TGTGCCAGCAAACTGACTAGCGGATCCACAGATACGCAGTATTTT

J: TRBJ1-1
size: -
D: -
V: TRBV27
CDR3: CASSLTRGSEAFF
DNA: TGTGCCAGCAGTTTAACAAGGGGTTCTGAAGCTTTCTTT

J: TRBJ1-1
size: -
D: -
V: TRBV7-2
CDR3: CASSQAAPEAFF
DNA: TGTGCCAGCAGCCAAGCCGCCCCTGAAGCTTTCTTT

J: TRBJ2-2
size: -
D: -
V: TRBV7-9
CDR3: CASSSAPGDTGELFF
DNA: TGTGCCAGCAGCTCAGCTCCAGGGGACACCGGGGAGCTGTTTTTT

J: TRBJ2-5
size: -
D: -
V: TRBV5-4
CDR3: CASRRDVVETQYF
DNA: TGTGCCAGCCGGCGGGACGTCGTAGAGACCCAGTACTTC

J: TRBJ1-1
size: -
D: -
V: TRBV5-1
CDR3: CASSLARLGTEAFF
DNA: TGCGCCAGCAGCTTGGCCAGGCTCGGCACTGAAGCTTTCTTT

J: TRBJ1-1
size: -
D: -
V: TRBV2
CDR3: CASSVDTNTEAFF
DNA: TGTGCCAGCAGTGTAGACACGAACACTGAAGCTTTCTTT

J: TRBJ1-5
size: -
D: -
V: TRBV28
CDR3: CASSPDSYSNQPQNF
DNA: TGTGCCAGCAGCCCAGACAGTTATAGCAATCAGCCCCAGAATTTT

J: TRBJ2-7
size: -
D: TRBD2
V: TRBV7-3
CDR3: CASSPGLAGDYEQYF
DNA: TGTGCCAGCAGCCCAGGACTAGCGGGAGACTACGAGCAGTACTTC

J: TRBJ2-7
size: -
D: -
V: TRBV25-1
CDR3: CASSENYEQYF
DNA: TGTGCCAGCAGTGAAAACTACGAGCAGTACTTC

J: TRBJ2-7
size: -
D: -
V: TRBV15
CDR3: CATSRKDGSSYEQYF
DNA: TGTGCCACCAGCAGAAAGGACGGGAGCTCCTACGAGCAGTACTTC

J: TRBJ2-5
size: -
D: -
V: TRBV4-2
CDR3: CASSQDRTMSRGSETQYF
DNA: TGTGCCAGCAGCCAAGATAGAACTATGTCCCGGGGTTCAGAGACCCAGTACTTC

J: TRBJ2-3
size: few
D: -
V: TRBV7-6
CDR3: CASSLASAADTQYF
DNA: TGTGCCAGCAGCTTAGCGTCAGCGGCAGATACGCAGTATTTT

J: TRBJ1-6
size: -
D: -
V: TRBV30
CDR3: CAWSVDRSNSPLHF
DNA: TGTGCCTGGAGTGTGGACAGATCTAATTCACCCCTCCACTTT

J: TRBJ1-1
size: -
D: TRBD1
V: TRBV7-8
CDR3: CASSLGGGRGTEAFF
DNA: TGTGCCAGCAGCTTAGGGGGTGGCAGGGGGACTGAAGCTTTCTTT